The text below deals with one TCR beta chain. The target antigen is unknown. It was with 60 Vbeta and 13 Jbeta primers that the PCR ran. Per the study methods: In a later analysis, the count reached roughly 80 million unique TCR beta chains, with 10 million to 11 million shared. The data were produced by immunoSEQ multiplex PCR, yet TCRdb's version contains in-frame clones alone and is incomplete. V and J calls and clone size are copied from that table; D and trimming were computed from the DNA. The sample holds about 160,000 clones, roughly 71% seen once. The data stem from a study of cytomegalovirus exposure and HLA in healthy donors. Study-level points and caveats: Some segments of the V type, notably TRBV6-2 and TRBV6-3, were excluded as indistinguishable. An assumption of roughly uniform sequencing depth across donors underlay the presence/absence analyses. Cytomegalovirus association was listed for under 200 TCR beta chains.

From germline, CDR1 is SGHTS and CDR2 YDEGEE. The V end was cut by 5 bases, the J end by 2 bases, with 11 bases between. The CDR3 length is 14 residues. The chain uses TRBV5-8 and TRBJ1-3, with TRBD1 as a possible D gene (6 bases). The sequencing sample was made of PBMCs. The sequence was collected from a woman aged 45-65 years in good health and CMV-seropositive. The CDR3 loop reads CASSTGGPGNTIYF. In DNA form, the CDR3 reads TGTGCCAGCAGTACGGGGGGCCCTGGAAACACCATATATTTT.